This T cell receptor beta chain was obtained from a study of T cell responses to AZD1222 COVID-19 vaccine (dated by TCRdb to the early 2020s). General notes on the study: A total of about 240 trial participants underwent TCR sequencing, of whom some 210 received two doses of AZD1222 and about 25 received two doses of the MenACWY control vaccine. Trial participants were enrolled into age subgroups of 18-55, 56-69 and 70-plus years, which contained about 150, 27 and 61 TCR-sequenced participants, respectively. Study-wide findings and limitations: Nearly half of unique spike-specific TCRs reportedly recognized epitopes outside regions mutated in the B.1.351 and B.1.1.7 variants. After two AZD1222 doses, spike-specific TCR breadth and depth were significantly higher than at day 0 and than in MenACWY recipients. Only five to seven AZD1222 recipients were SARS-CoV-2 seropositive at baseline, limiting conclusions about previously exposed vaccinees. The 56-69-year group was small, and its depth increase did not reach significance, likely because of low power. Vaccine-associated CD4 TCRs spanned the whole spike protein, with dominant responses in regions 160-218 and 743-854. Most participants were white British and females outnumbered males, and the authors suggested that clonal diversity may have been underestimated. Because no samples from the day 14 peak response were available, repertoires could be characterized only after the peak T cell response.

The CDR3 regions of human TCRbeta chains were subjected to immunosequencing. In the source study's methods: Repertoire TCRs were matched against a reference library of SARS-CoV-2-specific TCRs generated with the MIRA antigen-specificity platform. Breadth was defined as the fraction of unique TCRs that were SARS-CoV-2-associated. Depth was defined as the fraction of total T cells that were SARS-CoV-2-associated. Each spike-specific TCR was assigned to its reactive spike region and to a CD4 or CD8 class using the MIRA data. Log10-transformed breadth and depth values were compared by one-way ANOVA with Sidak's multiple comparisons tests. TCRdb retrieved this table from immuneACCESS and kept in-frame rearrangements only. Not all clones are present; in checked studies, unresolved V genes account for under half, and no reason is known for the remainder. V and J calls and clone size are given by that table; D and trimming were obtained from the DNA. This sample gives roughly 140,000 clones in total; almost 95% of them show up just once. The ten largest clones take up less than 9.5% of the sample.

The time point label here, explained by the study, means: about 28 days (+/-7) after the second vaccine dose. AZD1222 recipients given second doses at about 4 weeks or at about 12 weeks were pooled, since spike-specific TCR depth and breadth were not found to differ between the two schedules. Samples from vaccinated people were obtained from the UK trials COV001 and COV002, which included a single-blind randomized controlled phase 2/3 trial of AZD1222 (ChAdOx1 nCoV-19) in healthy adults. Trial participant PBMC samples were collected at day 0 and day 28 after the second dose for TCRbeta chain sequencing. The CDR3 goes from the cysteine to the phenylalanine over 15 residues. Only the CDR3 portion is preserved as DNA: 45 bases, with reading frame beginning at the first base. Looking up the germline V gene yields CDR1 SGHDT and CDR2 YYEEEE. After removal of 5 bases from V and 3 bases from J, the junction retains 6 bases not matched to a gene.

In regard to this clone: No cognate antigen has been identified for it. The record has no base qualities; no much larger clone is one base away.

The clonotype was recovered from an adult who received the AZD1222 COVID-19 vaccine. The chain is encoded by TRBV5-6 joined to TRBJ2-1, and 9 junction bases match TRBD1. Sequencing was performed on peripheral blood, taken 28 days after the second AZD1222 dose. The nucleotides read TGTGCCAGCAGGGGACAGGGAGGACGCTACAATGAGCAGTTCTTC. This is translated as CASRGQGGRYNEQFF.